These 17 T cell receptor beta chains were sequenced from one sample in a study of Tregs in tolerant kidney transplant recipients. The assay was immunoSEQ multiplex PCR, and TCRdb's table has in-frame clones only and misses some. The repertoire shows around 15,000 clones; the top ten hold just over 3.5%. Related graft donors supplied nonmyeloablative bone marrow transplants, and mixed chimerism was transient. The material was CD4+ T cells from blood (PBMCs), obtained 12 months after the transplant. The receptors shown here come from a human patient who received a combined kidney and bone marrow transplant. The graft donor may have contributed some T cells.

CDR3 bases read: TGCAGTGAAACGGGACTGGGCACAGATACG. It codes for CSETGLGTDT. The entire CDR3 reads CSETGLGTDTQYF. The chain uses TRBV20-1 and TRBJ2-3, with D perhaps matching TRBD2 (6 bases). The sequence runs out 3 residues before the end of the CDR3; the remainder is reconstructed from the germline J gene. Germline V gene data show CDR1 as DFQATT and CDR2 as SNEGSKA (reference sequence). Trimming took off 7 bases at V and 1 base at J, with 12 bases between the two ends. CDR3 length: 13 residues.

Points on this clone: The read ends 3 residues early relative to the CDR3; the germline J gene fills the gap. This chain joins TRBV19 and TRBJ1-5; perhaps TRBD1 as D (6 bases). The CDR3 totals 13 residues. Per the germline V gene, CDR1 is LNHDA and CDR2 is SQIVND (reference sequence). Trimming stripped 8 bases from V and 6 bases from J, with 14 bases between. This CDR3 is CASQQGGGQPQHF. The sequenced CDR3 bases are TGTGCCAGTCAACAGGGCGGTGGTCAGCCC.

Of note for this clone: Read coverage stops 3 residues before the CDR3 terminus; the germline J gene supplies the remainder. This rearrangement joins TRBV5-4 to TRBJ2-5; 11 nucleotides agree with TRBD2. The germline V gene encodes CDR1 SGHNT and CDR2 YYREEE (reference sequence). V was clipped by 1 base and J by 2 bases; unmatched bases: 4. The length of the CDR3 is 16 residues. The chain's CDR3 is CASSLSTSGGQETQYF. The CDR3 bases that were read are TGTGCCAGCAGCTTGTCCACTAGCGGGGGACAAGAGACC.

To note about this clone: Sequencing ends 3 residues short of the CDR3 end; the germline J gene provides the rest. The V gene is TRBV2, the J gene TRBJ2-7; 9 positions agree with TRBD1. The CDR3 covers 14 residues. Germline V CDR1 and CDR2: SNHLY, FYNNEI. Losses at the gene ends were 4 bases for V and 0 bases for J; bases not matched to a gene: 1. CDR3 DNA (partial): TGTGCCAGCAGTGGACAGGGGGACTCCTACGAG. It specifies CASSGQGDSYE. The full CDR3 is CASSGQGDSYEQYF.

Worth noting for this clone: The observed sequence ends 3 residues before the CDR3 terminus, with the missing tail filled in from the germline J gene. The chain employs TRBV7-9 and TRBJ1-2, with 9 bases identical to TRBD1. V dropped 5 bases and J dropped 7; count of bases not matched to a gene: 8. CDR1 and CDR2 from the germline V gene are SEHNR and FQNEAQ (reference sequence). This CDR3 has 14 residues. CDR3 residues: CASSQQGAVGGYTF. The sequenced CDR3 bases are TGTGCCAGCAGCCAACAGGGGGCTGTCGGTGGC. The variable domain in full, with the rest retrieved from reference TRBV7-9 and TRBJ1-2, is DTGVSQNPRHKITKRGQNVTFRCDPISEHNRLYWYRQTLGQGPEFLTYFQNEAQLEKSRLLSDRFSAERPKGSFSTLEIQRTEQGDSAMYLCASSQQGAVGGYTFGSGTRLTVV.

Regarding this clone: The sequenced fragment ends 3 residues before the CDR3 boundary, so the rest is inferred from the germline J gene. The chain has TRBV11-3 and TRBJ2-3; 11 bases match TRBD2. Germline assignment: CDR1 SGHNT and CDR2 YENEEA. The CDR3 is made up of 15 amino acids. The junction had 3 bases not matched to a gene; V was cut back by 5 bases and J by 2 bases. CDR3 amino acids: CASSRLAGITDTQYF. CDR3 DNA (partial): TGTGCCAGCAGCAGACTAGCGGGAATCACAGATACG.

About this clone: From the germline J gene comes the end of the CDR3, since the read stops 3 residues before it. The V call is TRBV5-4, the J call TRBJ2-3; TRBD1 matches at 8 bases. V trimming: 4 bases; J trimming: 5 bases; junction bases outside the gene matches: 6. The CDR3 is 14 residues long. Germline V gives CDR1 SGHNT, CDR2 YYREEE (reference sequence). The covered CDR3 bases are TGTGCCAGCAGCAAGACAGGGGTGGGAGATACG. It specifies CASSKTGVGDT. The entire CDR3 protein is CASSKTGVGDTQYF.

The CDR3 loop is CAISEPNRGVSTDTQYF. Incomplete CDR3 DNA: TGTGCCATCAGTGAGCCGAACAGGGGAGTAAGCACAGATACG. The chain is built from TRBV10-3 and TRBJ2-3; 7 bases are shared with TRBD1. The read gets to within 3 residues of the CDR3 end, and the germline J gene fills in the rest. The germline V gene encodes CDR1 ENHRY and CDR2 SYGVKD. The J segment lost 0 bases and the V segment lost 2 bases, leaving 8 bases of the junction unmatched. The CDR3 spans 17 residues.

On this clone: Sequencing ends 3 residues short of the CDR3 end; the germline J gene provides the rest. The rearrangement joins TRBV30 to TRBJ1-2; 8 bases are shared with TRBD1. J lost 1 base, V lost 2 bases, and 18 bases had no gene match. CDR1 and CDR2 from the germline V gene are GTSNPN and SVGIG (reference sequence). CDR3 size: 19 residues. The part of the CDR3 DNA that was read is TGTGCCTGGAGTAACGGGCCATTCGTCCGGACAGGGAGTAACTATGGC. It is translated as CAWSNGPFVRTGSNYG. The whole CDR3 region reads CAWSNGPFVRTGSNYGYTF. Full variable domain (outside the CDR3, taken from reference TRBV30 and TRBJ1-2): SQTIHQWPATLVQPVGSPLSLECTVEGTSNPNLYWYRQAAGRGLQLLFYSVGIGQISSEVPQNLSASRPQDRQFILSSKKLLLSDSGFYLCAWSNGPFVRTGSNYGYTFGSGTRLTVV.

Comment on this clone: The sequence runs out 3 residues before the end of the CDR3; the remainder is reconstructed from the germline J gene. The chain recombines TRBV18 with TRBJ2-7; perhaps TRBD2 as D (7 bases). V lost 0 bases and J 3 bases, leaving 9 bases between the germline ends. Germline CDR1 is KGHSH and CDR2 is LQKENI. The CDR3 spans 14 residues. The CDR3 sequence is CASSPPGGGYEQYF. Partial CDR3 DNA: TGTGCCAGCTCACCACCAGGGGGGGGCTACGAG.

The CDR3: CSARQDPNTEAFF. The DNA read from the CDR3 is TGCAGCGCAAGACAGGACCCGAACACTGAA. The chain uses TRBV29-1 and TRBJ1-1; D is possibly TRBD1 (6 bases). The read ends 3 residues before the CDR3 terminus; that terminus is restored from the germline J gene. The germline CDR1 and CDR2 sequences are SQVTM and ANQGSEA. V dropped 7 bases and J dropped 1 base, with 13 bases sitting between them. The CDR3 runs to 13 residues.

About this clone itself: The read ends 3 residues early relative to the CDR3; the germline J gene fills the gap. This chain uses TRBV18 with TRBJ2-2; 9 positions agree with TRBD1. The V gene end was trimmed by 3 bases and the J gene end by 1 base; junction bases not matched to a gene: 0. Germline V gene lookup returns CDR1 KGHSH and CDR2 LQKENI. The CDR3 is 15 residues long. The CDR3 region is CASSPDRGNTGELFF. The CDR3 DNA, read in part, is TGTGCCAGCTCACCGGACAGGGGGAACACCGGGGAG.

Regarding this clone: The read stops 3 residues short of the end of the CDR3; the missing end is completed from the germline J gene. V and J are TRBV9 and TRBJ1-1; TRBD1 might be the D (6 bases). This CDR3 has 14 residues. V was cut by 3 bases and J by 1 base, with 10 bases left in between. Germline CDR1 SGDLS, CDR2 YYNGEE. The covered CDR3 bases are TGTGCCAGCAGCGCCCAGACAGGGAACACTGAA. Its translation is CASSAQTGNTE. In full, the CDR3 reads CASSAQTGNTEAFF.

With regard to this clone: The read ends 3 residues shy of where the CDR3 ends; the end is completed using the germline J gene. The gene calls are TRBV10-3 and TRBJ2-1; D gene uncertain. V gave up 4 bases and J gave up 5 bases, with 12 bases separating them. This CDR3 region has 14 residues. Germline V gene sequence: CDR1 ENHRY, CDR2 SYGVKD. CDR3 bases read: TGTGCCATCAGTGGGGCAGATTTCAACAATGAG. Translating gives CAISGADFNNE. The entire CDR3 protein is CAISGADFNNEQFF.

Of note for this clone: Read sequence stops 3 residues before the CDR3 end, and the germline J gene provides the missing end. The V call is TRBV18, the J call TRBJ2-5; TRBD2 aligns across 12 bases. The V segment lost 8 bases and the J segment 4 bases; nucleotides outside the gene matches: 5. Germline-derived CDR1 and CDR2 are KGHSH and LQKENI. The CDR3 runs 14 residues. The sequenced CDR3 bases are TGTGCCAGCACCCCGGGACTAGCGGGAGAGACC. Translating it yields CASTPGLAGET. The full CDR3 sequence reads CASTPGLAGETQYF.

As concerns this clone: The observed sequence ends 3 residues before the CDR3 terminus, with the missing tail filled in from the germline J gene. V gene TRBV5-3 combines with J gene TRBJ1-3; D perhaps matches TRBD1 (6 bases). TRBV5-3 is noted as an ORF with a role that remains uncertain. V lost 0 bases and J lost 0, with 16 bases in between. The CDR3 length is 18 residues. CDR3 DNA, as far as it was read: TGTGCCAGAAGCTTGGCAGGGGCAGGGAGACGCTCTGGAAACACC. Translated: CARSLAGAGRRSGNT. The whole CDR3 protein reads CARSLAGAGRRSGNTIYF.

CDR3 sequence reads: CASSRDRGGNIQYF. CDR3 DNA, as far as it was read: TGTGCCAGCAGCAGGGACAGGGGGGGTAACATT. The J gene is TRBJ2-4, the V gene TRBV7-2; 11 bases fit TRBD1. From the germline J gene comes the end of the CDR3, since the read stops 3 residues before it. The J segment lost 7 bases and the V segment lost 5 bases, leaving 4 bases of the junction unmatched. The CDR3 is made up of 14 amino acids. Looked up from germline, CDR1 is SGHTA and CDR2 is FQGNSA.